This T cell receptor beta chain appears in the sequencing data of a study of shared clonotypes between healthy human individuals. Original handling: Filtering was not the same, since immunoSEQ gave junction-only sequences without quality scores. Generated by immunoSEQ multiplex PCR, the TCRdb table keeps only in-frame clones and is missing some. The V and J calls and the clone size are those of that table, but D and trimming were determined from the DNA. The data contain millions of clones, about 92% of them singletons. V shed 1 base and J shed 4 bases, with 11 bases lying between them. The CDR3 spans 14 residues. Germline V gives CDR1 GTSNPN, CDR2 SVGIG (reference sequence).

The sample comprised naive CD4+ T cells sorted from blood. As for subset: CD45RA+ positively selected. This sequence originates from a man aged 18-30 years in good health. V usage is TRBV30 and J usage is TRBJ1-5, with D unclear. CDR3 bases: TGTGCCTGGAGTGCCCCCGGGCGGAATCAGCCCCAGCATTTT. Translated: CAWSAPGRNQPQHF.